The clone carrying this TCR beta chain was recorded a few times. Assay: immunoSEQ multiplex PCR; the TCRdb copy retains only in-frame clones and omits some. The data contain over 100,000 clones, roughly 90% of them singletons. This entry belongs to a study of control samples from healthy donors and cancer patients. The CDR3 spans 16 residues. V lost 4 bases, J lost 6 bases, and 22 bases lay in between. Germline CDR1 MGHRA, CDR2 YSYEKL. The chain employs TRBV4-1 and TRBJ2-7; tentative D call: TRBD2 (7 bases). The TCR was taken from a man between 45 and 60 years old in good health. Sequencing used blood. In DNA form, the CDR3 reads TGCGCCAGCAGCCCCCCCGGGGGGACACACCCTCTCGAGCAGTACTTC. Amino acids: CASSPPGGTHPLEQYF.